Presented here are 10 T cell receptor beta chains from one specimen sequenced in a study of blood T cell repertoires in COVID-19. TCRdb keeps only in-frame clones here, not all; method: immunoSEQ multiplex PCR. Of roughly 170,000 clones listed, approximately 87% are singletons. Material for sequencing was peripheral blood. The receptor source for this set is a woman aged 70-85 years with COVID-19, enrolled during active disease.

The V and J genes are TRBV6-5 and TRBJ2-7; D might be TRBD1 (6 bases). Germline lookup yields CDR1 MNHEY and CDR2 SVGAGI. V dropped 6 bases and J dropped 4 bases, with 10 bases sitting between them. CDR3 length: 12 amino acids. For the CDR3, the DNA is TGTGCCAGCAGCCGCCAGGGGTACGAGCAGTACTTC. Its protein is CASSRQGYEQYF.

The rearrangement links TRBV5-4 to TRBJ1-1; the D gene is possibly TRBD1 (6 bases). Germline CDR1 is SGHNT and CDR2 is YYREEE (reference sequence). The CDR3 has 15 residues. Trimming took 4 bases from V and 0 from J, leaving 13 bases between them. CDR3 DNA: TGTGCCAGCAGCCCTATGGGGGCCATGAACACTGAAGCTTTCTTT. Protein: CASSPMGAMNTEAFF.

V is TRBV15 and J is TRBJ1-2, with a weak D call TRBD1 (6 bases). Germline CDR1 and CDR2: LNHNV and YYDKDF (reference sequence). CDR3 length equals 14 residues. Trimming removed 2 bases from V and 4 bases from J, with 11 bases in between. This chain's CDR3 is CATSRNRDGYGYTF. The CDR3 DNA reads as TGTGCCACCAGCAGAAACAGGGACGGCTATGGCTACACCTTC.

The chain carries TRBV27 and TRBJ1-2, with TRBD1 matching over 9 bases. V shed 7 bases, J shed 7 bases, and the junction held 10 bases outside the gene matches. The germline gives CDR1 MNHEY, CDR2 SMNVEV (reference sequence). This CDR3 comprises 14 residues. CDR3 DNA sequence: TGTGCCAGCACCCCGGACAGGGGAGCGGGTGGCTACACCTTC. This sequence encodes CASTPDRGAGGYTF.

Only one count was recorded for this clone. V and J are TRBV5-5 and TRBJ2-7; TRBD1 agrees at 9 bases. The germline gives CDR1 SGHKS, CDR2 YYEKEE (reference sequence). With V trimmed by 4 bases and J by 2 bases, 10 bases remained unmatched. The CDR3 spans 16 residues. CDR3 in amino acids: CASSLSGTGFTYEQYF. The CDR3 bases are TGTGCCAGCAGCCTATCCGGGACAGGGTTCACCTACGAGCAGTACTTC. The variable domain in full, completed from reference TRBV5-5 and TRBJ2-7, reads DAGVTQSPTHLIKTRGQQVTLRCSPISGHKSVSWYQQVLGQGPQFIFQYYEKEERGRGNFPDRFSARQFPNYSSELNVNALLLGDSALYLCASSLSGTGFTYEQYFGPGTRLTVT.

This clone was seen only once. The rearrangement links TRBV19 to TRBJ2-3; D is undetermined. V lost 4 bases and J 2 bases, leaving 4 bases between the germline ends. The germline gives CDR1 LNHDA, CDR2 SQIVND (reference sequence). The CDR3 runs 12 residues. The CDR3 loop reads CASSTSTDTQYF. DNA of the CDR3: TGTGCCAGTAGTACTTCCACAGATACGCAGTATTTT. Filled out from reference TRBV19 and TRBJ2-3, the complete variable domain reads DGGITQSPKYLFRKEGQNVTLSCEQNLNHDAMYWYRQDPGQGLRLIYYSQIVNDFQKGDIAEGYSVSREKKESFPLTVTSAQKNPTAFYLCASSTSTDTQYFGPGTRLTVL.

V usage is TRBV5-4 and J usage is TRBJ1-1, with a possible D match to TRBD1 (6 bases). Germline CDR1 SGHNT, CDR2 YYREEE (reference sequence). Trimming cost V 0 bases and J 2 bases, with 14 bases left between them. This CDR3 comprises 16 residues. DNA for the CDR3: TGTGCCAGCAGCTTGGAGGGTAGGGGGAGCAACACTGAAGCTTTCTTT. This translates into CASSLEGRGSNTEAFF.

This clone was recorded once. This rearrangement joins TRBV6-5 to TRBJ2-7; 12 positions match TRBD2. The CDR3 extends over 16 amino acids. Trimming removed 4 bases from V and 1 base from J; junction bases left unmatched: 5. CDR1 is MNHEY and CDR2 is SVGAGI in the germline V gene. Written as DNA, the CDR3 is TGTGCCAGCAGTTCGACTAGCGGGAGTCGATCCTACGAGCAGTACTTC. Translated, it gives CASSSTSGSRSYEQYF.

This clone appeared once. This chain joins TRBV3-1 (or the pseudogene TRBV3-2) and TRBJ1-4, with 9 bases fitting TRBD1. V shed 3 bases and J 4 bases; nucleotides not matched to a gene: 12. Germline V CDR1 and CDR2: LGHDT, YNNKEL (reference sequence). This CDR3 is built from 18 residues. As DNA, the CDR3 is TGTGCCAGCAGCCAGACCGGGACGGGGGGACAGGGTAATGAAAAACTGTTTTTT. Translating it yields CASSQTGTGGQGNEKLFF.

The chain employs TRBV6-5 and TRBJ2-1, with a weak D call TRBD1 (5 bases). The germline V and J ends were trimmed by 6 bases and 6 bases, with 12 bases remaining between them. Germline V gene sequence: CDR1 MNHEY, CDR2 SVGAGI. The CDR3 length is 13 residues. CDR3 coding DNA: TGTGCCAGCAGAAAAAGGGGCAGCAATGAGCAGTTCTTC. Translated: CASRKRGSNEQFF.